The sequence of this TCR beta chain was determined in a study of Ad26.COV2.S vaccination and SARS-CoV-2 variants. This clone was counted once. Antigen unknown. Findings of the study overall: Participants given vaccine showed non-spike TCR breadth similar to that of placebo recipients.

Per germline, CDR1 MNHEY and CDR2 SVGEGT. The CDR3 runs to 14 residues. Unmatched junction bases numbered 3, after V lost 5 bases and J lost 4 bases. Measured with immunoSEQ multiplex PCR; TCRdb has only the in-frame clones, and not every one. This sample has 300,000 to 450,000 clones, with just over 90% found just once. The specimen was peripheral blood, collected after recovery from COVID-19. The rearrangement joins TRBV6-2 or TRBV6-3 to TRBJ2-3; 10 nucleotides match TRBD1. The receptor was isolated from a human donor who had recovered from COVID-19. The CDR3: CASSPTGGSDTQYF. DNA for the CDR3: TGTGCCAGCAGTCCGACAGGGGGCTCAGATACGCAGTATTTT.